This T cell receptor (beta chain) was found in a study of cytomegalovirus exposure and HLA in healthy donors. This clone was counted a single time. What it recognizes is unknown. 13 Jbeta primers and 60 Vbeta primers were used for the PCR. The data were produced by immunoSEQ multiplex PCR, yet TCRdb's version contains in-frame clones alone and is incomplete. The sample comprises roughly 180,000 clones, around four fifths of which are singletons, and around 14% rests with the top ten. Study-wide points: Common viral pathogens seemed, in a later analysis, to connect with several of the most significant clusters. Cytomegalovirus-associated status was assigned to 164 TCR beta chains.

This CDR3 spans 16 amino acids. Trimming took 4 bases from V and 0 from J; bases not matched to a gene: 6. Germline V gives CDR1 SGHAT, CDR2 FQNNGV. Sequenced material: PBMCs. The chain has TRBV11-2 and TRBJ2-3; 8 bases are a match to TRBD2. The sequence was obtained from a woman aged 50 to 60 in good health and CMV-seropositive. The CDR3 coding sequence is TGTGCCAGCAGCTCATTTAGCGGGGCAAGCACAGATACGCAGTATTTT. Its translation is CASSSFSGASTDTQYF.